The 24 T cell receptor beta chains listed next were all sequenced from one sample in a study of blood T cell repertoires in COVID-19. Sequencing used immunoSEQ multiplex PCR; TCRdb keeps in-frame clones, though not all of them. The sample lists 160,000 or so clones, approximately 91% seen once, with more than 2% in the top ten. Sequencing was carried out using peripheral blood. The receptor source for this set is a man younger than 35 with acute or convalescent COVID-19.

The rearrangement joins TRBV12-3 or TRBV12-4 to TRBJ1-2; 10 bases line up with TRBD1. J gave up 5 bases and V 5 bases, and 2 bases lay outside the gene matches. The CDR3 loop spans 13 amino acids. The CDR3 DNA reads TGTGCCAGCAGTGGGACAGGGGTGTATGGCTACACCTTC. Amino acids: CASSGTGVYGYTF.

V is TRBV10-3 and J is TRBJ1-5; no clear D gene. The V and J ends lost 2 bases and 3 bases respectively, with 8 bases between them. Germline V CDR1 and CDR2: ENHRY, SYGVKD. The CDR3 is 14 amino acids. The CDR3 region is CAISEPQYNQPQHF. CDR3 coding DNA: TGTGCCATCAGTGAGCCACAGTACAATCAGCCCCAGCATTTT.

The chain has TRBV11-2 and TRBJ2-3; 9 nucleotides line up with TRBD1. Germline assignment: CDR1 SGHAT and CDR2 FQNNGV. The CDR3 loop spans 15 amino acids. The V gene end was trimmed by 7 bases and the J gene end by 5 bases; junction bases not matched to a gene: 10. The CDR3 DNA reads as TGTGCCAGCACTCATTCGACAGGGGGTGGAGATACGCAGTATTTT. It yields the protein CASTHSTGGGDTQYF.

This CDR3 reads CASRSGQKTGELFF. The CDR3 DNA reads as TGTGCTAGTCGGTCAGGGCAAAAAACCGGGGAGCTGTTTTTT. The J gene is TRBJ2-2, the V gene TRBV12-5; D might be TRBD1 (5 bases). Deletions cut 8 bases from V and 5 bases from J, with 15 bases between. CDR3 length: 14 amino acids. The germline V gene encodes CDR1 LGHNT and CDR2 FRNRAP. The variable domain in full, with the rest retrieved from reference TRBV12-5 and TRBJ2-2, is DARVTQTPRHKVTEMGQEVTMRCQPILGHNTVFWYRQTMMQGLELLAYFRNRAPLDDSGMPKDRFSAEMPDATLATLKIQPSEPRDSAVYFCASRSGQKTGELFFGEGSRLTVL.

The V and J genes are TRBV3-1 (or the pseudogene TRBV3-2) and TRBJ1-1, with D possibly TRBD1 on 5 matching bases. Germline V gene data show CDR1 as LGHDT and CDR2 as YNNKEL (reference sequence). Trimming pared 5 bases from V and 4 bases from J, leaving 11 bases between. This CDR3 is 13 amino acids long. The DNA for the CDR3 is TGTGCCAGCAGCTTCGGAAGGGGCACTGAAGCTTTCTTT. Amino acids: CASSFGRGTEAFF.

V and J are TRBV5-4 and TRBJ2-1; TRBD1 agrees at 8 bases. With 1 base clipped from V and 4 bases from J, the junction kept 7 bases outside the gene matches. Germline lookup yields CDR1 SGHNT and CDR2 YYREEE (reference sequence). The CDR3 is 16 residues long. In DNA, the CDR3 is TGTGCCAGCAGCTTGCGACAGGGGAGTATTTACAATGAGCAGTTCTTC. The encoded protein is CASSLRQGSIYNEQFF.

The genes are TRBV11-2 and TRBJ2-3, with 8 bases identical to TRBD1. The CDR3 is 12 residues long. Trimming at V came to 5 bases and at J to 14 bases, leaving 9 bases not matched to a gene. Germline loops: CDR1 SGHAT, CDR2 FQNNGV. The CDR3 here is CASSQTRGQLYF. CDR3 DNA: TGTGCCAGCAGCCAAACCAGGGGGCAGCTGTATTTT.

This chain links TRBV2 with TRBJ2-7; tentative D call: TRBD1 (6 bases). Germline V gene sequence: CDR1 SNHLY, CDR2 FYNNEI. V shed 3 bases and J shed 0 bases, with 12 bases lying between them. This CDR3 comprises 15 residues. The CDR3 sequence: CASSELDSYSYEQYF. The CDR3 bases are TGTGCCAGCAGTGAGTTGGACAGCTACTCCTACGAGCAGTACTTC.

There are a few counts of this clone. The rearrangement uses TRBV6-1 and TRBJ1-1, with TRBD1 matching 7 bases. The V and J ends lost 3 bases and 0 bases, in that order; junction bases with no gene match: 7. The CDR3 consists of 16 residues. Looked up from germline, CDR1 is MNHNS and CDR2 is SASEGT. The CDR3 reads CASSDGAGGMNTEAFF. CDR3 in DNA: TGTGCCAGCAGTGATGGGGCAGGGGGGATGAACACTGAAGCTTTCTTT.

V gene TRBV9 combines with J gene TRBJ1-2; D not certain. The CDR3 covers 15 residues. Per the germline V gene, CDR1 is SGDLS and CDR2 is YYNGEE. The ends were cut back, 1 base at V and 1 base at J, with 11 bases in the middle. Here the CDR3 DNA reads TGTGCCAGCAGCGTAAACAGTATAGTTAACTATGGCTACACCTTC. Its translation: CASSVNSIVNYGYTF.

This clone has just a few counts. CDR3 sequence (DNA): TGTGCCAGCACGACCCTGGGGACTACCTTTTCTGGCTACACCTTC. Residues: CASTTLGTTFSGYTF. The chain joins TRBV2 to TRBJ1-2, with D perhaps matching TRBD1 (5 bases). The CDR3 is 15 residues long. Trimming stripped 7 bases from V and 7 bases from J, with 22 bases between. The germline V gene has CDR1 SNHLY and CDR2 FYNNEI.

The gene calls are TRBV2 and TRBJ1-4; possible D gene TRBD1, 5 bases. This CDR3 is 15 amino acids long. Trimming left V 4 bases short and J 4 bases short, with 13 bases between. Per germline, CDR1 SNHLY and CDR2 FYNNEI. The CDR3 DNA is TGTGCCAGCAGTGTCGGAGACAGATATAATGAAAAACTGTTTTTT. Translated, it gives CASSVGDRYNEKLFF. Full variable domain (remainder filled in from reference TRBV2 and TRBJ1-4): EPEVTQTPSHQVTQMGQEVILRCVPISNHLYFYWYRQILGQKVEFLVSFYNNEISEKSEIFDDQFSVERPDGSNFTLKIRSTKLEDSAMYFCASSVGDRYNEKLFFGSGTQLSVL.

The V and J genes are TRBV2 and TRBJ1-2; D ambiguous. This CDR3 is 15 amino acids long. V gave up 2 bases and J gave up 1 base, with 11 bases separating them. The germline V gene has CDR1 SNHLY and CDR2 FYNNEI. The CDR3 loop is CASSEQPALNYGYTF. The CDR3 nucleotides are TGTGCCAGCAGTGAACAACCAGCGCTTAACTATGGCTACACCTTC. Full variable domain (remainder filled in from reference TRBV2 and TRBJ1-2): EPEVTQTPSHQVTQMGQEVILRCVPISNHLYFYWYRQILGQKVEFLVSFYNNEISEKSEIFDDQFSVERPDGSNFTLKIRSTKLEDSAMYFCASSEQPALNYGYTFGSGTRLTVV.

The chain carries TRBV5-1 and TRBJ2-1; unclear D gene. The CDR3 loop spans 12 amino acids. Between the trimmed V and J ends, which lost 0 bases and 7 bases, there was a span of 5 bases. Looked up from germline, CDR1 is SGHRS and CDR2 is YFSETQ. CDR3 protein: CASSLAVNEQFF. The CDR3, as DNA: TGCGCCAGCAGCTTGGCGGTAAATGAGCAGTTCTTC.

This chain joins TRBV9 and TRBJ1-1; 9 nucleotides match TRBD1. CDR1 and CDR2 (germline): SGDLS, YYNGEE. The length of the CDR3 is 14 residues. V trimming: 3 bases; J trimming: 4 bases; junction bases outside the gene matches: 4. The CDR3 bases are TGTGCCAGCAGCGCTACAGGGGGCGGCACTGAAGCTTTCTTT. It translates to CASSATGGGTEAFF.

Written as DNA, the CDR3 is TGTGCCTGGAGCGAACAGGGGTTGGAGGTTGAAGCTTTCTTT. Amino acids: CAWSEQGLEVEAFF. The genes are TRBV30 and TRBJ1-1, with 7 bases matching TRBD1. CDR1 is GTSNPN and CDR2 is SVGIG in the germline V gene (reference sequence). V shed 3 bases and J 7 bases; nucleotides not matched to a gene: 11. CDR3 length equals 14 residues. The entire variable domain, with the rest obtained from reference TRBV30 and TRBJ1-1, is as follows: SQTIHQWPATLVQPVGSPLSLECTVEGTSNPNLYWYRQAAGRGLQLLFYSVGIGQISSEVPQNLSASRPQDRQFILSSKKLLLSDSGFYLCAWSEQGLEVEAFFGQGTRLTVV.

This clone was counted once. The chain joins TRBV7-2 to TRBJ2-1; D is perhaps TRBD2 (6 bases). Between the trimmed V and J ends, which lost 7 bases and 5 bases, there was a span of 15 bases. Germline V gene lookup returns CDR1 SGHTA and CDR2 FQGNSA. The CDR3 has 14 amino acids. The CDR3 sequence is CASTPWRGNNEQFF. DNA for the CDR3: TGTGCCAGCACCCCTTGGCGGGGAAACAATGAGCAGTTCTTC.

The rearrangement joins TRBV9 to TRBJ2-3; D is possibly TRBD2 (6 bases). This CDR3 contains 14 residues. Germline V gene lookup returns CDR1 SGDLS and CDR2 YYNGEE. V was clipped by 3 bases and J by 1 base, with 9 bases between them. The CDR3 DNA sequence: TGTGCCAGCAGCGAGCGGAGGGGCACAGATACGCAGTATTTT. This translates into CASSERRGTDTQYF. The full variable domain, completed using reference TRBV9 and TRBJ2-3, is DSGVTQTPKHLITATGQRVTLRCSPRSGDLSVYWYQQSLDQGLQFLIQYYNGEERAKGNILERFSAQQFPDLHSELNLSSLELGDSALYFCASSERRGTDTQYFGPGTRLTVL.

The J gene is TRBJ2-7, the V gene TRBV24-1; the D is unclear. Trimming removed 4 bases from V and 3 bases from J, with 6 bases in between. This CDR3 is built from 12 residues. The germline gives CDR1 KGHDR, CDR2 SFDVKD. CDR3 protein: CATSDTHYEQYF. In nucleotides, the CDR3 is TGTGCCACCAGTGACACACACTACGAGCAGTACTTC.

The CDR3 sequence: CASSILAQEKLFF. The CDR3 DNA is TGTGCCAGTAGTATTCTCGCACAGGAAAAACTGTTTTTT. The V call is TRBV19, the J call TRBJ1-4; D is uncertain. Germline V gene sequence: CDR1 LNHDA, CDR2 SQIVND (reference sequence). CDR3 length: 13 amino acids. V lost 3 bases to trimming and J lost 8 bases, with 10 bases between them.

The chain is built from TRBV5-1 and TRBJ2-7; 8 bases line up with TRBD1. Looked up from germline, CDR1 is SGHRS and CDR2 is YFSETQ. CDR3 length equals 14 residues. V was pared by 4 bases and J by 6 bases, with 9 bases of the junction left unmatched. The CDR3 bases are TGCGCCAGCAGCGGGACAGGTTTTGAACGCGAGCAGTACTTC. Its translation: CASSGTGFEREQYF.

This chain connects TRBV19 to TRBJ1-1, with TRBD1 as a possible D gene (5 bases). CDR1 LNHDA and CDR2 SQIVND come from the germline V gene (reference sequence). V lost 1 base, J lost 4 bases, and 13 bases lay in between. The CDR3 spans 15 residues. The CDR3 DNA sequence: TGTGCCAGTAGTATAGTGGGGGGGGTTGGCACTGAAGCTTTCTTT. It translates to CASSIVGGVGTEAFF.

V usage is TRBV2 and J usage is TRBJ1-2; tentative D call: TRBD1 (5 bases). The germline CDR1 and CDR2 sequences are SNHLY and FYNNEI. This CDR3 contains 14 residues. Trimming left V 3 bases short and J 5 bases short, with 13 bases between. CDR3 in DNA: TGTGCCAGCAGTGATAAGGCAGGGCCGTATGGCTACACCTTC. It encodes CASSDKAGPYGYTF.

The chain employs TRBV18 and TRBJ2-5; a possible D gene is TRBD2 (5 bases). This CDR3 contains 14 residues. Germline V CDR1 and CDR2: KGHSH, LQKENI. V lost 2 bases, J lost 2 bases, and 9 bases lay in between. The CDR3 sequence is CASSPAGEQETQYF. DNA for the CDR3: TGTGCCAGCTCACCAGCCGGGGAGCAAGAGACCCAGTACTTC.